A single sample is the source of the 5 T cell receptor beta chains below, sequenced in a study of blood T cell repertoires in COVID-19. Method: immunoSEQ multiplex PCR; TCRdb's copy keeps in-frame clones and lacks some. This table holds approximately 300,000 clones, 90% found once. The sample consisted of PBMCs or T cells enriched from blood (not recorded which). Every receptor here comes from a woman between 18 and 30 years old with acute COVID-19.

The rearrangement joins TRBV11-3 to TRBJ1-1; D is perhaps TRBD1 (5 bases). Trimming left V 0 bases short and J 1 base short, with 6 bases between. CDR1 is SGHNT and CDR2 is YENEEA in the germline V gene. This CDR3 is built from 14 residues. The DNA of the CDR3 is TGTGCCAGCAGCTTAGACGGGGGGAACACTGAAGCTTTCTTT. This sequence encodes CASSLDGGNTEAFF. The full variable domain, completed using reference TRBV11-3 and TRBJ1-1, is EAGVVQSPRYKIIEKKQPVAFWCNPISGHNTLYWYLQNLGQGPELLIRYENEEAVDDSQLPKDRFSAERLKGVDSTLKIQPAELGDSAVYLCASSLDGGNTEAFFGQGTRLTVV.

This clone appeared a few times. The chain is built from TRBV25-1 and TRBJ2-2; TRBD2 matches 10 bases. J gave up 1 base and V 8 bases, and 13 bases lay outside the gene matches. This CDR3 spans 18 amino acids. Germline CDR1 reads MGHDK; CDR2 reads SYGVNS. This CDR3 is CASEGSGRAAWNTGELFF. In DNA, the CDR3 is TGTGCCAGCGAGGGGAGCGGGAGGGCCGCATGGAACACCGGGGAGCTGTTTTTT. Looking up the rest from reference TRBV25-1 and TRBJ2-2 gives the full variable domain: EADIYQTPRYLVIGTGKKITLECSQTMGHDKMYWYQQDPGMELHLIHYSYGVNSTEKGDLSSESTVSRIRTEHFPLTLESARPSHTSQYLCASEGSGRAAWNTGELFFGEGSRLTVL.

This chain connects TRBV28 to TRBJ1-5; weak D call: TRBD1 (5 bases). Germline assignment: CDR1 MDHEN and CDR2 SYDVKM. CDR3 length equals 13 residues. This CDR3 is CAGGGGIYQPQHF. In DNA form, the CDR3 reads TGTGCTGGGGGGGGAGGGATATATCAGCCCCAGCATTTT.

The chain couples TRBV7-8 to TRBJ1-6, with D hard to call. Germline loops: CDR1 SGHVS, CDR2 FQNEAQ. V was clipped by 5 bases and J by 6 bases, with 17 bases between them. This CDR3 is built from 16 residues. The CDR3 DNA reads as TGTGCCAGCAGCCCTACGGAGGCCTATGCTAATTCACCCCTCCACTTT. Translation: CASSPTEAYANSPLHF.

The chain couples TRBV27 to TRBJ2-3; 7 bases line up with TRBD1. The CDR3 is made up of 13 amino acids. CDR1 MNHEY and CDR2 SMNVEV come from the germline V gene (reference sequence). V was pared by 7 bases and J by 4 bases, with 5 bases of the junction left unmatched. The chain's CDR3 is CASIGQGADTQYF. CDR3 DNA sequence: TGTGCCAGCATCGGGCAGGGGGCAGATACGCAGTATTTT.